The clone carrying this TCR beta chain was recorded a few times. The entry originates in a study of blood T cell repertoires in COVID-19. Study background: COVID-19 samples, acute and convalescent, were from the United States, Italy and Spain.

V lost 5 bases, J lost 7 bases, and 15 bases lay in between. This CDR3 region has 13 residues. Germline CDR1 is SGHRS and CDR2 is YFSETQ. Sequencing used immunoSEQ multiplex PCR; TCRdb keeps in-frame clones, though not all of them. The data contain under 300,000 clones, more than 85% of them singletons. This rearrangement joins TRBV5-1 to TRBJ2-5; D is unresolved. This TCR came from a woman aged 70 to 79 with active or convalescent COVID-19. Sequencing used peripheral blood. The CDR3: CASRRPPGGTQYF. DNA of the CDR3: TGCGCCAGCAGGCGCCCCCCGGGTGGGACCCAGTACTTC.